This T cell receptor (beta chain) is from a study of blood T cells in healthy people across ages. Trimming left V 1 base short and J 11 bases short, with 20 bases between. Germline V gene sequence: CDR1 SGHTA, CDR2 FQGNSA. The CDR3 is made up of 15 amino acids. Those donating, healthy Caucasian individuals from Russia, were aged roughly 6 to 95. Each of the donors had ten milliliters of peripheral blood drawn into EDTA-treated Vacutainer tubes. A J-beta primer mix and a sample-barcoded 5' primer were used in a second PCR of roughly 7 to 12 cycles. MiXCR, run by TCRdb on the 5' RACE reads, gives a single entry per CDR3 protein. The sample has about 1,800,000 distinct CDR3 sequences; 28% are singletons.

Sequenced: blood. The receptor comes from a young woman in good health. This rearrangement joins TRBV7-2 to TRBJ2-5, with D possibly matching TRBD1 (6 bases). CDR3 DNA sequence: TGTGCCAGCAGCTTAGGTAGCCAGGGGTCCAATGAGCAGTACTTC. Its protein product is CASSLGSQGSNEQYF. Full variable domain (remainder filled in from reference TRBV7-2 and TRBJ2-5): GAGVSQSPSNKVTEKGKDVELRCDPISGHTALYWYRQSLGQGLEFLIYFQGNSAPDKSGLPSDRFSAERTGGSVSTLTIQRTQQEDSAVYLCASSLGSQGSNEQYFGPGTRLLVL.